This T cell receptor (beta chain) was identified in a study of shared clonotypes between healthy human individuals (dated by TCRdb to 2020 to 2021). About the investigation overall: The cohort comprised a couple of women and a few men aged 18 to 49 years. Leukapheresis yielded between about 0.94 and 9.5 billion PBMCs per donor. The study deeply sequenced blood TCR repertoires of about five healthy adults to estimate repertoire size and the extent of clonotype sharing between individuals. Different laboratories and diverse techniques were used to prepare libraries and sequence TCR repertoires, to increase sequencing depth and limit assay-specific biases. For each donor, three plates each were used for CD4 naive and CD4 memory, two plates were used for CD8 naive, and one plate was used for CD8 memory. Summary of the overall study and its limitations: The small number of donors limited the genetic and exposure-history diversity represented. Pairwise subsampling led to the expectation that sequencing depth would affect the degree of clonotype sharing among donors. Higher generation probabilities were observed for clonotypes shared by all four sorted-subset donors than for non-shared clonotypes. Sampling was restricted to blood, and TCR repertoires in tissue are likely to differ from TCR repertoires in blood. Rarefaction of sorted-subset datasets indicated incomplete sequencing despite the large sequencing depth. Estimated clonotype richness was generally larger for naive than for memory subsets. Approximately 4.8% of naive CD4, around 3.6% of naive CD8, roughly 2.5% of memory CD4, and about 0.4% of memory CD8 clonotypes were shared across several donors.

The donors were healthy, HIV-negative adults with no recently reported acute infections or vaccinations. All donors were Caucasian adults living in Nashville, Tennessee, USA. CD4+ T cells were enriched by magnetic negative selection, after which naive cells were positively selected on CD45RA and the negative fraction was taken as the memory subset. Blood was obtained by leukapheresis, after which PBMCs were separated by Ficoll-Histopaque density gradient centrifugation and cryopreserved in liquid nitrogen vapor phase. Analytical flow cytometry was used to check the purity and quantity of each magnetically sorted T cell population. Genomic DNA was isolated from each sorted fraction and quantified by UV absorbance on a Nanodrop 2000c. With regard to this clone: The specificity of this receptor is unknown. No quality values exist for individual bases; no much larger clone is one base distant.

TCR CDR3 regions were amplified from genomic DNA by multiplex PCR using the deep immunoSEQ assay. For each cell subset, the extracted genomic DNA was distributed evenly across all wells of several immunoSEQ 96-well plates, and each plate served as one replicate. Each replicate PCR for sorted subsets received around 210 ng genomic DNA, equal to tens of thousands of T cell genomes. The purified libraries were quantified using a Qubit 3.0 fluorometer, sized with a Bioanalyzer 2100, and then quantified again using the KAPA Library Quantification kit. Every immunoSEQ 96-well plate was sequenced on a separate single-read 150-cycle Illumina NextSeq 550 flow cell. In the source study's methods: The immunoSEQ output contained only junctional sequences without quality scores, so filtering could not match that applied to full-length reads. To assign V/J genes and CDR3, sequences were annotated using PyIR, a Python wrapper for IgBLAST v1.9, with IMGT germline references. Reads were removed for weak V/J assignments (E-value above 1e-6), missing CDR3, stop codons, out-of-frame junctions, or ambiguous translated residues. V3J clonotypes were defined as sequences sharing the same inferred V gene, J gene, and CDR3 amino acid sequence. Percentage overlap between repertoires was computed as shared unique clonotypes divided by the size of the smaller repertoire. Three approaches were used to assess repertoire richness: RTK rarefaction, the Chao1 estimator, and Recon v2.1 estimates of unobserved clonotypes. Generation probabilities for all TCRbeta clonotypes obtained by the gDNA method from a few donors were computed using OLGA. TCRdb provides this immuneACCESS table in a form limited to in-frame rearrangements. Some clones are lacking; in checked studies, under half of them reflect an unresolved V gene, and why the rest are absent is not known. V and J calls and clone size are copied from that table; D and trimming were computed from the DNA. Across this sample there are under 1,100,000 clones, with around 74% seen only once. The leading ten clones occupy approximately 1.5% of the sample.

Sequencing was done on a sample of memory CD4+ T cells sorted from blood. The cell subset or site label here, explained by the study, means: CD45RA-negative fraction. The TCR was taken from a man between 18 and 29 years old in good health.

The CDR3 in this case is CASSAQSTGSYEQYF. The nucleotide sequence is given as TGTGCCAGCAGCGCCCAATCTACAGGGTCCTACGAGCAGTACTTC. Recombination joined TRBV9 with TRBJ2-7, and TRBD1 may be the D gene, going by 6 matching bases. The CDR3 contains 15 residues, cysteine and phenylalanine counted. Only the CDR3 DNA stays, 45 bases, in frame from base 1. Deletion took 3 bases off V and 1 base off J, with a span of 14 bases between the germline ends. For CDR1 and CDR2, the germline V gene lists SGDLS and YYNGEE.